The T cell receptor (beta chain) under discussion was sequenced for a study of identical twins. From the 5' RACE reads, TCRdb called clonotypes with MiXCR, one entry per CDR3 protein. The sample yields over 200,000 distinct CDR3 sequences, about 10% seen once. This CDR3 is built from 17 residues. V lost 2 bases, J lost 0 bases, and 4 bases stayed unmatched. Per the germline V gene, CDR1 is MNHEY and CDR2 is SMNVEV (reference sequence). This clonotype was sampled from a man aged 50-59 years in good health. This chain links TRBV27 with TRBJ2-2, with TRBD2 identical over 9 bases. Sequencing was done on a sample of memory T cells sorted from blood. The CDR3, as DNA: TGTGCCAGCAGTTTAGACCTAGCGGGGACGAACACCGGGGAGCTGTTTTTT. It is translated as CASSLDLAGTNTGELFF.